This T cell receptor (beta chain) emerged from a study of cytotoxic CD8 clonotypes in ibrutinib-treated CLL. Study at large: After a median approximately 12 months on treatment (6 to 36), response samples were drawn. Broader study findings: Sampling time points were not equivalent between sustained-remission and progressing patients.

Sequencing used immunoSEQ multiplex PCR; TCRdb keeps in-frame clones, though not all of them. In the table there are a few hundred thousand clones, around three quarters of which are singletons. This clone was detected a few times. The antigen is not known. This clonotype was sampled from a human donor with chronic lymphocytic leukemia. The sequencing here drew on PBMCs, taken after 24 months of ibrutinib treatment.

CDR3 nucleotides: TGTGCCAGCAGTGTCGGGGCTAATCAGCCCCAGCATTTT. This gives the protein CASSVGANQPQHF. The chain links TRBV6-1 to TRBJ1-5; the D gene is possibly TRBD1 (5 bases). The V gene lost 4 bases and the J gene lost 4 bases, with 8 bases spanning the gap. CDR3 length equals 13 residues. Per the germline V gene, CDR1 is MNHNS and CDR2 is SASEGT.